Below, one TCR beta chain is given with its context. After template switching added a universal primer site, the resulting cDNA carried unique molecular identifiers. Via MiXCR, TCRdb re-called the 5' RACE reads, giving one row per CDR3 protein. The sample has about 730,000 distinct CDR3 sequences; approximately 22% are singletons. The germline V gene encodes CDR1 SGHRS and CDR2 YFSETQ. The CDR3 extends over 16 amino acids. V shed 4 bases and J shed 4 bases, with 20 bases lying between them. The data derive from a study of identical twins. This sample was shared with a second study, whose subject was T cells expressing NK-cell markers.

The TCR was taken from a woman aged 18-29 years in good health. J is TRBJ1-2 and V is TRBV5-1, with D tentatively TRBD1 (6 bases). The sample taken for sequencing was PBMCs. The CDR3 DNA reads as TGCGCCAGCAGCGCAGTATTGACAGGCCCCCTCTATGGCTACACCTTC. This codes for CASSAVLTGPLYGYTF.